This T cell receptor (beta chain) appears in the sequencing data of a study of blood T cell repertoires in COVID-19. Study in general: The United States, Italy and Spain were the sources of the acute and convalescent COVID-19 samples. Sample material is recorded as cDNA or gDNA derived from T cells, B-cell-depleted T cells, or PBMCs.

There are 12 residues in the CDR3. V was shortened by 10 bases and J by 4 bases, with 13 bases between the two germline ends. The germline V gene has CDR1 MNHEY and CDR2 SVGAGI. Study processing details: For nucleated cells, counts were estimated from reference gene primer amplification. Data came from immunoSEQ multiplex PCR; TCRdb stores just in-frame clones and leaves some out. V and J calls and clone size are as listed in that table; D and trimming were resolved from the DNA. The sample lists around 250,000 clones, around four fifths occurring once. Specimen: peripheral blood. V usage is TRBV6-5 and J usage is TRBJ1-2, with D perhaps TRBD1 (6 bases). The origin of this receptor is an elderly man with acute or convalescent COVID-19. CDR3 amino acids: CAIWGGGYGYTF. CDR3 sequence (DNA): TGTGCCATCTGGGGGGGCGGCTATGGCTACACCTTC.